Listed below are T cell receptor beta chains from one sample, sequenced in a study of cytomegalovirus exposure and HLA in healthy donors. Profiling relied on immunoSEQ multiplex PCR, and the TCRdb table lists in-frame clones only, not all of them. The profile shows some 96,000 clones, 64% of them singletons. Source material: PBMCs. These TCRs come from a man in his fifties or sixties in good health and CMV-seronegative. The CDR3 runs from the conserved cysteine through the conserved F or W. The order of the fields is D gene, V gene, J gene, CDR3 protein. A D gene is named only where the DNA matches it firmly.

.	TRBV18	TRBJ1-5	CASSPRAGLEPQHF
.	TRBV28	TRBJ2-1	CASSLDTYNEQFF
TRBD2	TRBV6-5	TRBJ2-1	CASSWTGTSGSNEQFF
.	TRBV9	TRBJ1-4	CASSVDGQYNEKLFF
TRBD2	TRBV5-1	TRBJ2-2	CASSLEGSGGLNTGELFF
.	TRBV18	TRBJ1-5	CASSLTWVGQGNDQPQHF
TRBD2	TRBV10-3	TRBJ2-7	CASSYWSSGSHEQYF
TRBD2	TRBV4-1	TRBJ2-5	CASSQDLIVASGFQETQYF
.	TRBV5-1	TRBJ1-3	CASSLAGDGNTIYF
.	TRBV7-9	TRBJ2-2	CATEPPGSTGELFF
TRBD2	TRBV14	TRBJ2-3	CASSPRTSGGSNTQYF
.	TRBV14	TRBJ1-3	CASSQVLGRAGNTIYF
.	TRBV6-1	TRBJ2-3	CASSEPRVVTQYF
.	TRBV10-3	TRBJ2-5	CAIRDQGSLETQYF
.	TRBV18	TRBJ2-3	CASSPPSTDTQYF
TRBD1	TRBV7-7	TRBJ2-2	CASSHGQGATGELFF
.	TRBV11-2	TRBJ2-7	CASSLISASEYYEQYF
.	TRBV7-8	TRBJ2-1	CASSLDRAYNEQFF
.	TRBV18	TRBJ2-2	CASSPWTVDNTGELFF
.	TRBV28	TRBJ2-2	CASSLSPGQGELFF
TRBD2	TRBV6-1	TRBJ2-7	CASSELAGFSYEQYF
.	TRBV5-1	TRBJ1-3	CASSPLNSGNTIYF
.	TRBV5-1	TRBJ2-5	CASSLVPGDETQYF
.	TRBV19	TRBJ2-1	CASSIALGSEQFF
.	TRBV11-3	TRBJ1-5	CASSLASGQPQHF
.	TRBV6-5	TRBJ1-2	CASRGRLLKLDGYTF
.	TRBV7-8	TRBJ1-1	CASSNRVRDTEAFF
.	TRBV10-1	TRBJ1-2	CASSPTGLEGYTF
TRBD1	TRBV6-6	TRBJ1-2	CASSPDRALGYTF